This paragraph reports one T cell receptor beta chain. The data derive from a study of T-cell reconstitution after alpha-beta-depleted transplantation in children. Preparation of the TCRbeta library used unique molecular identifiers. One entry per CDR3 protein results from TCRdb running MiXCR on the PCR reads. Of about 500,000 distinct CDR3 sequences in the sample, about 30% are singletons; the top ten hold roughly 2.5%. Germline V gene sequence: CDR1 SGHTA, CDR2 FQGTGA. V was pared by 1 base and J by 5 bases, with 12 bases between. CDR3 length: 15 amino acids. The chain joins TRBV7-3 to TRBJ2-4; tentatively, D is TRBD1 (6 bases). The material was PBMCs from the stem cell graft donor, obtained from the stem cell graft. This clonotype was obtained from a human donor who donated a stem cell graft to a child with aplastic anemia. CDR3 residues: CASSLRVGGQNIQYF. CDR3 bases: TGTGCCAGCAGCTTAAGGGTTGGGGGCCAAAACATTCAGTACTTC.